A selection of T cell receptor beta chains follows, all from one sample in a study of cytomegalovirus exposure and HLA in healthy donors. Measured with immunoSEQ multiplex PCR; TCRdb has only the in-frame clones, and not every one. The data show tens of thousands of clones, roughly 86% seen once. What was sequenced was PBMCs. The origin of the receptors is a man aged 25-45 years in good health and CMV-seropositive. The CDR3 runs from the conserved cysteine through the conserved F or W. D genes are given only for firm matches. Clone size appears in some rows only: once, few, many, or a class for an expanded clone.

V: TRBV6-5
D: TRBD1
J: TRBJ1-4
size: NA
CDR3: CASSYSLGQGKAELFF
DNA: TGTGCCAGCAGTTACTCGTTAGGACAGGGGAAGGCGGAACTGTTTTTT

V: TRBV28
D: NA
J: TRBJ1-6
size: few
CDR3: CASTTRGFNSPLHF
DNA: TGTGCCAGCACCACCCGGGGATTTAATTCACCCCTCCACTTT

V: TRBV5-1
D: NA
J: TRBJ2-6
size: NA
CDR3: CASNIWASGANVLTF
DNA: TGCGCCAGCAACATATGGGCGTCTGGGGCCAACGTCCTGACTTTC

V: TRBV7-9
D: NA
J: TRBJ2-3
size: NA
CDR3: CASSFFQGQTDTQYF
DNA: TGTGCCAGCAGCTTCTTCCAGGGCCAGACAGATACGCAGTATTTT

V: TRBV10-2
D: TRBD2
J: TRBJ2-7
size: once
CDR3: CASRLAVSYEQYF
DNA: TGCGCCAGCCGGCTAGCGGTCTCCTACGAGCAGTACTTC

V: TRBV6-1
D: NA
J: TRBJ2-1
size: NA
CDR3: CASSASSVLGYEQFF
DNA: TGTGCCAGCAGTGCCTCCTCCGTCTTGGGCTATGAGCAGTTCTTC

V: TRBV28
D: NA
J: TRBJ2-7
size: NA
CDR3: CASSSEERAAYEQYF
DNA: TGTGCCAGCAGTTCCGAGGAGCGGGCGGCCTACGAGCAGTACTTC

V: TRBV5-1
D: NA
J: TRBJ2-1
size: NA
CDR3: CASSLVQSYNEQFF
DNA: TGCGCCAGCAGCTTGGTGCAGTCCTACAATGAGCAGTTCTTC

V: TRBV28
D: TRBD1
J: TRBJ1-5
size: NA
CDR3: CASSSGTGGYQPQHF
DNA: TGTGCCAGCAGTTCCGGGACAGGGGGGTATCAGCCCCAGCATTTT

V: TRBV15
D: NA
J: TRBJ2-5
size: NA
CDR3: CATSRLPLARETQYF
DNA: TGTGCCACCAGCAGACTTCCCCTAGCGCGAGAGACCCAGTACTTC

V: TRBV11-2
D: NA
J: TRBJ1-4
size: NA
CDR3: CASSFRARQENEKLFF
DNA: TGTGCCAGCAGCTTCAGGGCACGGCAGGAGAATGAAAAACTGTTTTTT

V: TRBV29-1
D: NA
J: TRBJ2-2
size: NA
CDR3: CSVGQQSTGELFF
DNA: TGCAGCGTTGGGCAACAGTCCACCGGGGAGCTGTTTTTT

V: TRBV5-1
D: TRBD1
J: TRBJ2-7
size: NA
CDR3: CASSLASGGYEQYF
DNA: TGCGCCAGCAGCTTGGCATCAGGGGGCTACGAGCAGTACTTC

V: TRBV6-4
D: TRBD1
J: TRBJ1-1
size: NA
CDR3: CASSDSNRGTEAFF
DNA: TGTGCCAGCAGTGACTCGAACAGGGGGACTGAAGCTTTCTTT

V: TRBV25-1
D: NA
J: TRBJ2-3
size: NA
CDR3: CASSGGDSTDTQYF
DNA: TGTGCCAGCAGTGGGGGAGATAGCACAGATACGCAGTATTTT

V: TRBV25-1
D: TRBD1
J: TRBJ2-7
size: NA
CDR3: CASSAGQARSYEQYF
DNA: TGTGCCAGCAGTGCTGGACAGGCCCGCTCCTACGAGCAGTACTTC

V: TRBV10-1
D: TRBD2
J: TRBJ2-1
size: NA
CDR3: CASSLSGSSYNEQFF
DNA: TGCGCCAGCAGTCTCAGCGGGAGCTCCTACAATGAGCAGTTCTTC

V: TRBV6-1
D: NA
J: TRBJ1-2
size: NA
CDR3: CASSGTGLDGYTF
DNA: TGTGCCAGCAGTGGGACCGGACTGGATGGCTACACCTTC

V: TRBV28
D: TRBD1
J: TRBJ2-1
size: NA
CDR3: CASSSFLQGSAYNEQFF
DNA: TGTGCCAGCAGTTCATTTTTACAGGGGAGCGCCTACAATGAGCAGTTCTTC

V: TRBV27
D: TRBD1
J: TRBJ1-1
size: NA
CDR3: CASSLGTGALNTEAFF
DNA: TGTGCCAGCAGTTTAGGGACAGGGGCCTTGAACACTGAAGCTTTCTTT

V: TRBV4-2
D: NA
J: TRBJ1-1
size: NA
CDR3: CASSRSGTTSTEAFF
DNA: TGTGCCAGCAGCCGATCTGGGACTACTTCCACTGAAGCTTTCTTT

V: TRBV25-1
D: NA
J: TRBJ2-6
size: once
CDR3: CASSEGLSGANVLTF
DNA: TGTGCCAGCAGTGAGGGACTCTCTGGGGCCAACGTCCTGACTTTC

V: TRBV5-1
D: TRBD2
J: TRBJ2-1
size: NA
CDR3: CASSLPSGRAVEQFF
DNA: TGCGCCAGCAGCTTACCTAGCGGGAGGGCTGTTGAGCAGTTCTTC

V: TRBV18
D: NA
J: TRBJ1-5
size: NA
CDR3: CASSPTSGGQPQHF
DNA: TGTGCCAGCTCACCCACAAGTGGGGGGCAGCCCCAGCATTTT

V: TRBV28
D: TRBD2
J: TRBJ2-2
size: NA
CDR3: CASSLGGSGRPVNTGELFF
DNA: TGTGCCAGCAGTTTAGGGGGTAGCGGGAGGCCAGTGAACACCGGGGAGCTGTTTTTT

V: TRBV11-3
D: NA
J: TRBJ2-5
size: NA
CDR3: CASSIAAQETQYF
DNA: TGTGCCAGCAGTATAGCAGCTCAAGAGACCCAGTACTTC

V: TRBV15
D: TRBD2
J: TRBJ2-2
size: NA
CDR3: CATSRFSGSNTGELFF
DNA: TGTGCCACCAGCAGATTTAGCGGGAGCAACACCGGGGAGCTGTTTTTT

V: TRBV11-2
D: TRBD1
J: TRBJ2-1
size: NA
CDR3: CASSVRGNEQFF
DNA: TGTGCCAGCAGCGTCAGGGGGAATGAGCAGTTCTTC

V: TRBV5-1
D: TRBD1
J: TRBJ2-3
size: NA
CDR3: CASSLGQGATISTDTQYF
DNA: TGCGCCAGCAGCCTTGGACAGGGGGCAACTATTAGCACAGATACGCAGTATTTT

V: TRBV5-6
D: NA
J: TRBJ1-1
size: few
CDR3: CASSKLLQPLKMGAFF
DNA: TGTGCCAGCAGCAAACTCTTACAGCCCCTCAAAATGGGAGCTTTCTTT

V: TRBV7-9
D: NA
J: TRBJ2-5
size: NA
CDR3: CASSFAESQYF
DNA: TGTGCCAGCAGCTTCGCGGAGTCCCAGTACTTC

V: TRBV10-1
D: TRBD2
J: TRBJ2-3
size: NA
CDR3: CASSRGGATDTQYF
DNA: TGCGCCAGCAGTCGGGGAGGGGCCACAGATACGCAGTATTTT

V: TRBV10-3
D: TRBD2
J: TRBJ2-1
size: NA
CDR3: CAIRQAGAAYNEQFF
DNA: TGTGCCATCAGGCAGGCGGGAGCGGCCTACAATGAGCAGTTCTTC

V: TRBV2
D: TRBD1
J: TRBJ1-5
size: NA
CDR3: CASKYGWDRAQPQHF
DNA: TGTGCCAGCAAGTACGGCTGGGACAGGGCTCAGCCCCAGCATTTT

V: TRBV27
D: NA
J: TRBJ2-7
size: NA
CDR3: CASSPPSALTYEQYF
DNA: TGTGCCAGCAGTCCCCCCAGCGCCCTCACCTACGAGCAGTACTTC

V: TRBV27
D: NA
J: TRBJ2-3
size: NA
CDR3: CASRIGGSTDTQYF
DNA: TGTGCCAGCAGAATAGGCGGAAGCACAGATACGCAGTATTTT

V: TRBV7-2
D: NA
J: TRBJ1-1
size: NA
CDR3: CASSFGRNTEAFF
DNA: TGTGCCAGCAGCTTCGGGAGGAACACTGAAGCTTTCTTT

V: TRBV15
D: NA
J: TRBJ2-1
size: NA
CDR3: CATSRDADVPLGQYNEQFF
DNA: TGTGCCACCAGCAGAGATGCTGATGTCCCGTTGGGCCAGTACAATGAGCAGTTCTTC

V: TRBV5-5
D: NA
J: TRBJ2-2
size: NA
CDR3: CASSPGSGELFF
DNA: TGTGCCAGCAGCCCGGGATCCGGGGAGCTGTTTTTT

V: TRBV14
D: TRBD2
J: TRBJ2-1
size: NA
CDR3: CASSPFRASGFDEQFF
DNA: TGTGCCAGCAGCCCATTTCGGGCTAGCGGGTTCGATGAGCAGTTCTTC

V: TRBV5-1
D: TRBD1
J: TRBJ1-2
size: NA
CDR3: CASSLQGATGYTF
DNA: TGCGCCAGCAGCTTACAGGGGGCGACTGGCTACACCTTC